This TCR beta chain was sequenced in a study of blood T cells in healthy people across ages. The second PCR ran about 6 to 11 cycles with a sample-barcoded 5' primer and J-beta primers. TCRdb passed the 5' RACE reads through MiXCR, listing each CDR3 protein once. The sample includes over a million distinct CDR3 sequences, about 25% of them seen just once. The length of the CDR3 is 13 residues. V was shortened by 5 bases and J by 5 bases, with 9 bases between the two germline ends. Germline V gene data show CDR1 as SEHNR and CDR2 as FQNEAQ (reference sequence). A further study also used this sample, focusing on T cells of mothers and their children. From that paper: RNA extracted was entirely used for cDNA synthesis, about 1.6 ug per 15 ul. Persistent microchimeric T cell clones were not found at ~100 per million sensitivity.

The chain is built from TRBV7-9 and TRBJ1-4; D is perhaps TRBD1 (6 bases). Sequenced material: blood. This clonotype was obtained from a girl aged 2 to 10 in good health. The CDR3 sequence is CASSLGQNEKLFF. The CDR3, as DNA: TGTGCCAGCAGCCTTGGACAGAATGAAAAACTGTTTTTT.